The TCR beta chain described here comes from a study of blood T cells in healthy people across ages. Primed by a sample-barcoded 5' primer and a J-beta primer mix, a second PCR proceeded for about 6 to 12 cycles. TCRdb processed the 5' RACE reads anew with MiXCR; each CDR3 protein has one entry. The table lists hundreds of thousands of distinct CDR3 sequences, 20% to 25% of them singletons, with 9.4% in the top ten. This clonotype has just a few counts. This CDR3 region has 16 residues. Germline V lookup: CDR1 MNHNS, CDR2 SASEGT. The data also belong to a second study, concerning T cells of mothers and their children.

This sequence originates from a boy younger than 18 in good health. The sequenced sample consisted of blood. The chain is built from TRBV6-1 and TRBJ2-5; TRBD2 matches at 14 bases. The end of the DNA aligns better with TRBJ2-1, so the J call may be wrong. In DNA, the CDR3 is TGTGCCAGCAAACCAACGGGACTAGCGGGAGTCAATGAGCAGTTCTTC. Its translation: CASKPTGLAGVNEQFF.